Listed here are 27 T cell receptor beta chains from one sample, sequenced in a study of T-cell reconstitution after alpha-beta-depleted transplantation in children listed by TCRdb under 2016. The library was produced with PCR. Sequencing was performed on an Illumina HiSeq 2500. TCR library preparation used molecular barcoding, with unique molecular identifiers applied to normalize quantification of the TCRbeta repertoire. TCRdb trimmed the raw reads at Q25, called clones with MiXCR and kept productive beta chains. Under each unique CDR3 protein, matching rows form one entry showing the most common genes and DNA. Within this sample are hundreds of thousands of distinct CDR3 sequences, with about 26% of them counted one time only. The ten largest clones represent roughly 2.5% of the sample. The treatment or condition label of this sample denotes: allogeneic hematopoietic cell transplantation with graft depleted of TCRalphabeta T cells and CD19 B cells.

Source: PBMCs, taken before TCRalphabeta/CD19-depleted stem cell transplant. The source of these receptors is a girl aged 2-10 years with Fanconi anemia, due to receive a stem cell transplant.

This clonotype was picked up many times. V and J are TRBV29-1 and TRBJ2-4, with D perhaps given as TRBD1 or TRBD2 (5 bases each). This CDR3 is built from 16 residues. Trimming cost V 1 base and J 4 bases, with 17 bases left between them. The germline V gene encodes CDR1 SQVTM and CDR2 ANQGSEA. The CDR3 DNA follows: TGCAGCGTTGAAGGCGGCAGGGAGAAGGGTAAAAACATTCAGTACTTC. This sequence encodes CSVEGGREKGKNIQYF.

At least ten counts were recorded for this clonotype. Since a much larger clone is just one base distant, this may be a read error. CDR3 loop: CASSPGAYEQYF. CDR3 DNA sequence: TGTGCCAGCAGCCCAGGGGCCTACGAGCAGTACTTC. V and J are TRBV7-2 and TRBJ2-7, with D perhaps TRBD1 (6 bases). Trimming took off 5 bases at V and 2 bases at J, with 7 bases between the two ends. From germline, CDR1 is SGHTA and CDR2 FQGNSA. The CDR3 spans 12 residues.

This clonotype occurred many times. The gene calls are TRBV7-9 and TRBJ2-5; D gene unclear. The CDR3 has 17 residues. Germline CDR1 SEHNR, CDR2 FQNEAQ (reference sequence). Trimming took off 1 base at V and 2 bases at J, with 17 bases between the two ends. In nucleotides, the CDR3 is TGTGCCAGCAGCTTAGGTCTGCGGATTATACTGCAAGAGACCCAGTACTTC. This gives the protein CASSLGLRIILQETQYF.

In its sample, this clonotype was seen many times. The chain has TRBV20-1 and TRBJ2-1, with 8 bases aligning to TRBD2. V shed 4 bases and J 4 bases; nucleotides not matched to a gene: 6. There are 14 residues in the CDR3. The germline gives CDR1 DFQATT, CDR2 SNEGSKA (reference sequence). CDR3 in amino acids: CSANGEREYNEQFF. In DNA, the CDR3 is TGCAGTGCTAACGGTGAGCGGGAGTACAATGAGCAGTTCTTC.

A few counts support this clonotype. The chain employs TRBV28 and TRBJ2-2; tentatively, D is TRBD2 (6 bases). CDR1 is MDHEN, CDR2 SYDVKM, per germline. The CDR3 length is 16 residues. V dropped 0 bases and J dropped 3 bases, with 11 bases sitting between them. For the CDR3, the DNA is TGTGCCAGCAGTTTATGGGGCGGGACGGACACCGGGGAGCTGTTTTTT. Its protein is CASSLWGGTDTGELFF.

The chain combines TRBV2 with TRBJ2-5; the D gene is possibly TRBD1 (6 bases). The V end was cut by 7 bases, the J end by 0 bases, with 6 bases between. Germline V gene sequence: CDR1 SNHLY, CDR2 FYNNEI. This CDR3 spans 12 amino acids. The CDR3 DNA follows: TGTGCCAGCAACAGGGACCAAGAGACCCAGTACTTC. Translation gives CASNRDQETQYF.

Ten or more counts support this clonotype. V is TRBV9 and J is TRBJ2-5; 8 bases line up with TRBD2. CDR1 is SGDLS and CDR2 is YYNGEE in the germline V gene. With V trimmed by 0 bases and J by 3 bases, 4 bases remained unmatched. The CDR3 loop spans 15 amino acids. The CDR3 is CASSVAGTREETQYF. Here the CDR3 DNA reads TGTGCCAGCAGCGTAGCTGGGACTAGGGAAGAGACCCAGTACTTC.

This clonotype appeared a few times. The chain combines TRBV12-3 or TRBV12-4 with TRBJ2-5; TRBD2 matches at 8 bases. The CDR3 covers 13 residues. J lost 5 bases, V lost 6 bases, and 5 bases had no gene match. The CDR3: CASSPAGEETQYF. For the CDR3, the DNA is TGTGCCAGCAGCCCAGCGGGGGAGGAGACCCAGTACTTC.

This sequence joins TRBV19 and TRBJ2-1, with 12 bases matching TRBD2. Germline CDR1 is LNHDA and CDR2 is SQIVND (reference sequence). The CDR3 is 18 amino acids. The V segment lost 2 bases and the J segment 4 bases; nucleotides outside the gene matches: 9. CDR3 in amino acids: CASSILLAGGPGYNEQFF. CDR3 DNA sequence: TGTGCCAGTAGTATACTTCTAGCGGGAGGGCCAGGGTACAATGAGCAGTTCTTC.

There are many counts of this clonotype. The chain couples TRBV29-1 to TRBJ2-7, with D perhaps TRBD1 (6 bases). The CDR3 length is 13 residues. V was pared by 7 bases and J by 1 base, with 14 bases between. Germline CDR1 SQVTM, CDR2 ANQGSEA. The CDR3 DNA reads TGCAGCGCGGGTCCTGGACAGTCCTACGAGCAGTACTTC. It codes for CSAGPGQSYEQYF.

This clonotype has a handful of counts. DNA of the CDR3: TGCAGCGTTTTTGAGGCCGCTAAAGAGACCCAGTACTTC. Residues: CSVFEAAKETQYF. The rearrangement links TRBV29-1 to TRBJ2-5; no reliable D call. Trimming pared 5 bases from V and 3 bases from J, leaving 13 bases between. Germline V gives CDR1 SQVTM, CDR2 ANQGSEA. The CDR3 has 13 residues. The variable domain in full, with the rest retrieved from reference TRBV29-1 and TRBJ2-5, is SAVISQKPSRDICQRGTSLTIQCQVDSQVTMMFWYRQQPGQSLTLIATANQGSEATYESGFVIDKFPISRPNLTFSTLTVSNMSPEDSSIYLCSVFEAAKETQYFGPGTRLLVL.

This clonotype was recorded many times. The V and J genes are TRBV28 and TRBJ2-1, with 11 bases aligning to TRBD2. The CDR3 is made up of 16 amino acids. Germline CDR1 reads MDHEN; CDR2 reads SYDVKM. V lost 6 bases, J lost 8 bases, and 12 bases stayed unmatched. The CDR3 sequence: CASRLKGGLADDEQFF. CDR3 bases: TGTGCCAGCAGGTTGAAAGGGGGACTAGCGGACGATGAGCAGTTCTTC.

In DNA, the CDR3 is TGTGCCAGCAGCTTTAGCGTCTCCTACAATGAGCAGTTCTTC. Protein product: CASSFSVSYNEQFF. The rearrangement uses TRBV7-8 and TRBJ2-1, with D perhaps TRBD2 (5 bases). Trimming cost V 3 bases and J 0 bases, with 6 bases left between them. Germline CDR1 is SGHVS and CDR2 is FQNEAQ. The CDR3 is made up of 14 amino acids.

In this sample, this clonotype turned up a few times. The chain uses TRBV11-2 and TRBJ2-1; tentative D call: TRBD2 (5 bases). Per the germline V gene, CDR1 is SGHAT and CDR2 is FQNNGV. With 2 bases removed from V and 1 base from J, the gap between germline ends came to 9 bases. The CDR3 is made up of 15 amino acids. The CDR3 reads CASSLREFSYNEQFF. The CDR3 nucleotides read TGTGCCAGCAGCTTAAGGGAGTTTTCCTACAATGAGCAGTTCTTC.

The CDR3 spells CASSALAGVGEQFF. CDR3 nucleotide sequence: TGTGCCAGCAGTGCTCTAGCGGGAGTTGGTGAGCAGTTCTTC. V usage is TRBV25-1 and J usage is TRBJ2-1; TRBD2 matches at 10 bases. Looked up from germline, CDR1 is MGHDK and CDR2 is SYGVNS. The CDR3 runs to 14 residues. Losses at the gene ends were 4 bases for V and 9 bases for J; bases not matched to a gene: 6.

V gene TRBV18 combines with J gene TRBJ2-1; possibly TRBD1 for D (6 bases). Germline values: CDR1 KGHSH, CDR2 LQKENI. Trimming left V 6 bases short and J 3 bases short, with 12 bases between. This CDR3 contains 14 residues. The CDR3 sequence is CASSGRGGYNEQFF. CDR3 sequence (DNA): TGTGCCAGCTCTGGGAGAGGGGGCTACAATGAGCAGTTCTTC.

This clonotype appeared many times. The J gene is TRBJ2-1, the V gene TRBV28; D not resolved. CDR1 is MDHEN, CDR2 SYDVKM, per germline. The CDR3 runs to 16 residues. Between the trimmed V and J ends, which lost 4 bases and 0 bases, there was a span of 13 bases. The CDR3 sequence: CASSSSTPSSYNEQFF. The CDR3 region has the DNA TGTGCCAGCAGTTCCTCGACTCCTTCCTCCTACAATGAGCAGTTCTTC.

This chain links TRBV10-3 with TRBJ1-2; D is possibly TRBD1 (5 bases). Germline CDR1 and CDR2: ENHRY and SYGVKD. V was clipped by 2 bases and J by 5 bases, with 12 bases between them. This CDR3 is 14 amino acids long. The CDR3 region is CAISEERQLYGYTF. The DNA for the CDR3 is TGTGCCATCAGTGAGGAACGACAGCTTTATGGCTACACCTTC.

This chain links TRBV6-7 with TRBJ1-6, with TRBD1 matching over 7 bases. TRBV6-7 is an open reading frame whose function is uncertain. This CDR3 region has 16 residues. V shed 5 bases and J 13 bases; nucleotides not matched to a gene: 17. The CDR3 sequence: CASSATLGTAKIPLHF. The CDR3, as DNA: TGTGCCAGCAGTGCAACTCTCGGGACAGCAAAGATTCCCCTCCACTTT.

This clonotype has at least ten counts. The chain is built from TRBV5-1 and TRBJ2-7, with D perhaps matching TRBD2 (6 bases). The CDR3 contains 15 residues. V dropped 0 bases and J dropped 1 base, with 11 bases sitting between them. Germline V gene data show CDR1 as SGHRS and CDR2 as YFSETQ. CDR3 sequence: CASSLDEGTSYEQYF. The CDR3 nucleotides read TGCGCCAGCAGCTTGGATGAGGGGACTTCCTACGAGCAGTACTTC.

This clonotype was seen at least ten times. The CDR3 sequence: CSGTVQGAMETQYF. The CDR3 DNA is TGCAGCGGGACGGTGCAGGGGGCAATGGAGACCCAGTACTTC. The V gene is TRBV29-1, the J gene TRBJ2-5; 8 nucleotides line up with TRBD1. V gave up 7 bases and J gave up 5 bases; unmatched junction bases: 12. Germline loops: CDR1 SQVTM, CDR2 ANQGSEA. This CDR3 region has 14 residues.

The table lists this clonotype with many counts. V is TRBV29-1 and J is TRBJ2-7, with D tentatively TRBD1 (5 bases). V gave up 7 bases and J gave up 2 bases, with 9 bases separating them. The germline V gene has CDR1 SQVTM and CDR2 ANQGSEA. The CDR3 sequence is 11 residues long. CDR3 residues: CSAKDTYEQYF. The CDR3 nucleotides read TGCAGCGCAAAGGACACCTACGAGCAGTACTTC.

This clonotype was observed many times. The chain combines TRBV20-1 with TRBJ2-3; TRBD1 might be the D (5 bases). This CDR3 is 16 amino acids long. The V gene lost 0 bases and the J gene lost 0 bases, with 13 bases spanning the gap. Germline V CDR1 and CDR2: DFQATT, SNEGSKA (reference sequence). The CDR3 sequence is CSARDLRQSSTDTQYF. The DNA for the CDR3 is TGCAGTGCTAGAGATCTTCGACAGTCCAGCACAGATACGCAGTATTTT.

This clonotype was detected only a few times. The V call is TRBV4-2, the J call TRBJ2-4; 7 nucleotides line up with TRBD2. Unmatched junction bases numbered 16, after V lost 2 bases and J lost 3 bases. Germline CDR1 is LGHNA and CDR2 is YNFKEQ. The CDR3 consists of 19 residues. Here the CDR3 DNA reads TGTGCCAGCAGCCAACCCTTGAAGAGCGGGGCCAAGTTCAAAAACATTCAGTACTTC. The encoded protein is CASSQPLKSGAKFKNIQYF.

This clonotype turned up a few times. The chain joins TRBV20-1 to TRBJ1-1, with unresolved D. The V end was cut by 1 base, the J end by 2 bases, with 11 bases between. This CDR3 spans 14 amino acids. CDR1 and CDR2 from the germline V gene are DFQATT and SNEGSKA (reference sequence). CDR3 in amino acids: CSARGWAGNTEAFF. The CDR3 nucleotides read TGCAGTGCTAGAGGATGGGCAGGAAACACTGAAGCTTTCTTT.

The CDR3: CASSLRDTPNYQETQYF. The CDR3 DNA reads TGCGCCAGCAGCTTGAGGGACACACCCAACTACCAAGAGACCCAGTACTTC. The chain links TRBV5-1 to TRBJ2-5; D might be TRBD1 (6 bases). Trimming cost V 1 base and J 0 bases, with 16 bases left between them. This CDR3 contains 17 residues. Looked up from germline, CDR1 is SGHRS and CDR2 is YFSETQ.

A few counts support this clonotype. The CDR3: CASSEGTSANNEQFF. DNA for the CDR3: TGTGCCAGCAGTGAAGGGACTAGCGCGAACAATGAGCAGTTCTTC. The rearrangement uses TRBV2 and TRBJ2-1; 9 nucleotides match TRBD2. The CDR3 has 15 amino acids. CDR1 and CDR2 from the germline V gene are SNHLY and FYNNEI. V was clipped by 1 base and J by 5 bases; unmatched bases: 3.